This is a list of T cell receptor beta chains from one sample in a study of CD8+ T cells in alopecia areata. Assay: immunoSEQ multiplex PCR; the TCRdb copy retains only in-frame clones and omits some. There are about 180,000 clones in the sample; 65% to 75% occur only once, and about an eighth lies in the top ten. Sequenced material: CD8+ T cells sorted from blood, taken at week 0. The receptors originated from a human donor with alopecia areata. Each CDR3 is given with its conserved first and last residue. Each record gives: CDR3 length, J gene, clone size, D gene, V gene, CDR3 protein, CDR3 DNA. The D gene is left open where the match is weak. The listing skips clone size in some rows; elsewhere it reads once, few, many or a size class.

13 TRBJ1-2 NA NA TRBV29-1 CSVGGNSPYGYTF TGCAGCGTTGGGGGAAATTCCCCCTATGGCTACACCTTC
11 TRBJ2-7 NA NA TRBV29-1 CSVMWGFEQYF TGCAGCGTGATGTGGGGTTTCGAGCAGTACTTC
17 TRBJ2-1 NA NA TRBV2 CASSEFPARSSYNEQFF TGTGCCAGCAGTGAATTTCCAGCCCGTAGCTCCTACAATGAGCAGTTCTTC
15 TRBJ2-1 NA NA TRBV10-2 CASSDSGLPYNEQFF TGCGCCAGCAGTGACTCCGGGTTACCTTACAATGAGCAGTTCTTC
13 TRBJ2-5 NA NA TRBV29-1 CSVEQRSEETQYF TGCAGCGTTGAACAGCGGTCAGAAGAGACCCAGTACTTC
11 TRBJ2-7 NA NA TRBV2 CASSRDYEQYF TGTGCCAGCTCCCGAGACTACGAGCAGTACTTC
12 TRBJ2-1 few TRBD1 TRBV27 CASSLGTGDEFF TGTGCCAGCAGTTTAGGGACAGGGGATGAGTTCTTC
13 TRBJ1-2 few TRBD1 TRBV7-3 CASSLGQVYGYTF TGTGCCAGCAGCCTTGGACAGGTGTATGGCTACACCTTC
16 TRBJ2-7 NA TRBD2 TRBV5-1 CASSPPGGLAGYEQYF TGCGCCAGCAGCCCCCCCGGGGGACTAGCGGGCTACGAGCAGTACTTC
13 TRBJ2-1 NA NA TRBV19 CASSGSVYNEQFF TGTGCCAGTAGTGGCAGTGTCTACAATGAGCAGTTCTTC
12 TRBJ2-1 NA NA TRBV7-9 CASSHRDNEQFF TGTGCCAGCAGCCACAGGGACAATGAGCAGTTCTTC
14 TRBJ2-7 NA NA TRBV19 CASSILASGGEQYF TGTGCCAGTAGTATTTTGGCATCCGGGGGCGAGCAGTACTTC
15 TRBJ2-5 NA TRBD2 TRBV7-6 CASNLLAGDQETQYF TGTGCCAGCAATCTACTAGCGGGGGACCAAGAGACCCAGTACTTC
16 TRBJ1-2 NA TRBD1 TRBV9 CASSSPSDRDFYGYTF TGTGCCAGCAGCTCCCCATCGGACAGGGATTTCTATGGCTACACCTTC
17 TRBJ2-5 NA TRBD1 TRBV5-6 CASSPIQADRARETQYF TGTGCCAGCAGCCCGATTCAGGCTGACAGGGCAAGGGAGACCCAGTACTTC